One sample yielded the 7 T cell receptor beta chains listed below, sequenced in a study of T-cell reconstitution after alpha-beta-depleted transplantation in children listed by TCRdb under 2016. The treatment or condition label here, explained by the study, means: allogeneic hematopoietic cell transplantation with graft depleted of TCRalphabeta T cells and CD19 B cells. Library construction relied on PCR. TCRdb lists the instrument as Illumina HiSeq 2500. To normalize quantification of the TCRbeta repertoire, the TCR libraries were built with molecular barcoding that relied on unique molecular identifiers. TCRdb redid the processing of the public reads, applying fastp at Q25 and MiXCR, and retained in-frame beta chains. Each entry is one CDR3 protein sequence, shown with its most common DNA and genes. In all, the sample holds over 120,000 distinct CDR3 sequences, and roughly 9% of those were seen once. Roughly 20% of the sample rests with the top ten.

The sample here was PBMCs, mostly from graft donor cells, taken 180 days after TCRalphabeta/CD19-depleted stem cell transplant. Receptor source: a female patient aged 2-15 years who had a stem cell transplant for congenital amegakaryocytic thrombocytopenia, so the T cells may come from the graft donor.

This clonotype was recorded at least ten times. This chain uses TRBV20-1 with TRBJ2-7; maybe TRBD1 (6 bases). Germline V gene sequence: CDR1 DFQATT, CDR2 SNEGSKA (reference sequence). This CDR3 spans 13 amino acids. Trimming took 5 bases from V and 2 from J, leaving 13 bases between them. In nucleotides, the CDR3 is TGCAGTGCTGCGTGGCGGACAGCCTACGAGCAGTACTTC. Translation: CSAAWRTAYEQYF.

This clonotype was counted many times. This sequence joins TRBV24-1 and TRBJ2-3, with TRBD2 as a possible D gene (5 bases). The length of the CDR3 is 16 residues. The ends were cut back, 3 bases at V and 1 base at J, with 13 bases in the middle. Germline CDR1 and CDR2: KGHDR and SFDVKD. The CDR3 DNA reads as TGTGCCACCAGTGATCGAACTAGGGCTGGCACAGATACGCAGTATTTT. Its protein is CATSDRTRAGTDTQYF.

This clonotype was picked up many times. The chain joins TRBV7-2 to TRBJ2-7; TRBD2 matches at 8 bases. Germline V gene data show CDR1 as SGHTA and CDR2 as FQGNSA. With V trimmed by 5 bases and J by 5 bases, 8 bases remained unmatched. The CDR3 spans 14 residues. This chain's CDR3 is CASSLLREDHEQYF. CDR3 coding DNA: TGTGCCAGCAGCCTCTTGCGGGAGGACCACGAGCAGTACTTC.

There are many counts of this clonotype. The CDR3 DNA reads TGTGCCAGCAGGCGGACAGTTAATGAAAAACTGTTTTTT. This sequence encodes CASRRTVNEKLFF. V gene TRBV28 combines with J gene TRBJ1-4, with TRBD1 as a possible D gene (6 bases). Germline lookup yields CDR1 MDHEN and CDR2 SYDVKM. The V gene lost 6 bases and the J gene lost 4 bases, with 9 bases spanning the gap. CDR3 length: 13 residues. Using reference TRBV28 and TRBJ1-4 for the parts outside the CDR3, the full variable domain is DVKVTQSSRYLVKRTGEKVFLECVQDMDHENMFWYRQDPGLGLRLIYFSYDVKMKEKGDIPEGYSVSREKKERFSLILESASTNQTSMYLCASRRTVNEKLFFGSGTQLSVL.

CDR3 bases: TGCGCCAGCAGTCCTAGGCGGGGGGTGAGTGAGCAGTTCTTC. Amino acid sequence: CASSPRRGVSEQFF. The chain has TRBV5-1 and TRBJ2-1; 8 bases line up with TRBD2. CDR1 SGHRS and CDR2 YFSETQ come from the germline V gene. This CDR3 spans 14 amino acids. V shed 5 bases and J 9 bases; nucleotides not matched to a gene: 10.

As to this clonotype: This clone may be a read error of a much larger clone one base away. The CDR3 does not end in the conserved phenylalanine or tryptophan, so this is likely a read error. This chain joins TRBV10-3 and TRBJ1-4; D not resolved. This CDR3 has 16 residues. The germline gives CDR1 ENHRY, CDR2 SYGVKD. The ends were cut back, 5 bases at V and 8 bases at J, with 21 bases in the middle. In DNA, the CDR3 is TGTGCCATCAGTTCCGGGAGTAACCCAGGAGAGGAAAAACTGTTTATT. Translated: CAISSGSNPGEEKLFI.

At least ten counts were recorded for this clonotype. This chain connects TRBV3-1 to TRBJ1-4, with D possibly being TRBD1 (5 bases). CDR1 is LGHDT, CDR2 YNNKEL, per germline (reference sequence). Trimming took 1 base from V and 7 from J, leaving 10 bases between them. The length of the CDR3 is 14 residues. For the CDR3, the DNA is TGTGCCAGCAGCCAAGGGGGCGCAATTGAAAAACTGTTTTTT. Protein product: CASSQGGAIEKLFF.